One TCR beta chain is described in this entry. Assay: immunoSEQ multiplex PCR; the TCRdb copy retains only in-frame clones and omits some. The profile shows about 270,000 clones, less than 95% of them singletons. Individuals drawn from approximately 26 US areas were about 18 to 90 years old. This record comes from a study of blood T cell repertoires in COVID-19. Overall study context: Acute-phase and convalescent COVID-19 samples originated in the United States, Italy and Spain.

Germline V CDR1 and CDR2: KGHSH, LQKENI. The CDR3 contains 15 residues. The ends lost 6 bases at V and 1 base at J; junction bases unmatched: 8. The gene calls are TRBV18 and TRBJ1-2; 7 positions match TRBD1. The receptor was isolated from a man between 40 and 49 years old who had been exposed to COVID-19. Sequencing was carried out using PBMCs or T cells enriched from blood (not recorded which). CDR3 region: CASSPGQPDNYGYTF. The CDR3 DNA sequence: TGTGCCAGCTCGCCGGGACAGCCGGATAACTATGGCTACACCTTC.